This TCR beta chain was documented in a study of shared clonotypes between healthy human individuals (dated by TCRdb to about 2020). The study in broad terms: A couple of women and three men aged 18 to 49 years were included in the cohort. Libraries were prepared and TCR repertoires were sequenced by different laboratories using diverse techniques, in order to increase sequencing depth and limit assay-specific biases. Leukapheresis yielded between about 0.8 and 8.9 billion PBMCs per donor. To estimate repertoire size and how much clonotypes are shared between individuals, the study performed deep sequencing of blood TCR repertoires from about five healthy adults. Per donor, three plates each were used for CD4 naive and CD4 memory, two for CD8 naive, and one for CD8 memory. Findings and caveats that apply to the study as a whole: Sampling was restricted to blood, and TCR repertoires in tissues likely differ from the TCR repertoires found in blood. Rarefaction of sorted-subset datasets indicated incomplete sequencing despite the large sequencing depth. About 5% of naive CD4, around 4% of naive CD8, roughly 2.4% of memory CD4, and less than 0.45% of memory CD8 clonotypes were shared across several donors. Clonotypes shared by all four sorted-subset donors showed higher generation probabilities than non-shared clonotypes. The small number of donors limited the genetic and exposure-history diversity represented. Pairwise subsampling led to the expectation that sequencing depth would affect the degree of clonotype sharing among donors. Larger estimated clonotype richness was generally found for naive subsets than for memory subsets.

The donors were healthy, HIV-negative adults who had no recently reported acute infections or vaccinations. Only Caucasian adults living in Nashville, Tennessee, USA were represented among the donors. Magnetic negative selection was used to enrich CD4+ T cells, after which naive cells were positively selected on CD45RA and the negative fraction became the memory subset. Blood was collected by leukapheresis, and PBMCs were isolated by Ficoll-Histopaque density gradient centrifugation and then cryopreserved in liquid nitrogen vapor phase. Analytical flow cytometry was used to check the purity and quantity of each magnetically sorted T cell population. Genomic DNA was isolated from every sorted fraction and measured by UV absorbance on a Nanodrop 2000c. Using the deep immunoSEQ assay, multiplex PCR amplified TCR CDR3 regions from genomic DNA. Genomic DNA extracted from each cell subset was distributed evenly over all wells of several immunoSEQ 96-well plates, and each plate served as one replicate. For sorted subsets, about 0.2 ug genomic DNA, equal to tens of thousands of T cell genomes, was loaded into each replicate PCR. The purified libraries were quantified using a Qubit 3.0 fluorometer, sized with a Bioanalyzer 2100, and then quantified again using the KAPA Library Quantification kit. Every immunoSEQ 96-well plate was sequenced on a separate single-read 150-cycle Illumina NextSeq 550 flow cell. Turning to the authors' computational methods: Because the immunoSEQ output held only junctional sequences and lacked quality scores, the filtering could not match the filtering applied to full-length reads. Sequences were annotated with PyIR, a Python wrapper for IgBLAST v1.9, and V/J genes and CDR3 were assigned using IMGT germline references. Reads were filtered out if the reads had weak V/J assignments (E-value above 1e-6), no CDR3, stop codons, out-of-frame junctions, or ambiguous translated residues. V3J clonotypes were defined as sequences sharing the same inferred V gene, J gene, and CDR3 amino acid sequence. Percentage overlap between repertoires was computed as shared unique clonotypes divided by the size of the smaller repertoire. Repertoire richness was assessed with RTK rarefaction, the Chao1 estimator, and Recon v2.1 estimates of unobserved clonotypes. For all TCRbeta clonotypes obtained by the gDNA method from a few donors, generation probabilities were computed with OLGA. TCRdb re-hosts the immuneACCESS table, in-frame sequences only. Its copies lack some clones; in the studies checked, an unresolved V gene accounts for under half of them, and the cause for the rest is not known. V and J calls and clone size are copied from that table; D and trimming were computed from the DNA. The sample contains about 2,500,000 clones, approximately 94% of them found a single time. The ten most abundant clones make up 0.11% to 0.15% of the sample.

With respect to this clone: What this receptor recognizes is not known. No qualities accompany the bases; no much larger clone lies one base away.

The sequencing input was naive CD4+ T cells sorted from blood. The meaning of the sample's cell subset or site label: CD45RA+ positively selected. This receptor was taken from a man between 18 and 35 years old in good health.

At the DNA level, the sequence is TGTGCCAGCAGCGCCCGGGACAGTTTGAACACTGAAGCTTTCTTT. Its protein reads: CASSARDSLNTEAFF. The sequence joins TRBV9 to TRBJ1-1; 7 middle bases align to TRBD1. Trimmed from V: 3 bases; trimmed from J: 0 bases; junction bases lacking a gene match: 5. Including the terminal cysteine and phenylalanine, the CDR3 comprises 15 residues. Only CDR3 DNA is held: 45 bases, read in frame from base 1. CDR1 SGDLS and CDR2 YYNGEE were looked up in the germline V gene.